One sample yielded the 9 T cell receptor beta chains listed below, sequenced in a study of T cell responses to AZD1222 COVID-19 vaccine. The data were produced by immunoSEQ multiplex PCR, yet TCRdb's version contains in-frame clones alone and is incomplete. The data hold about 140,000 clones, with 80% to 95% observed a single time. The sample here was peripheral blood, taken on day 0 of AZD1222 vaccination. Receptors originate from an adult in good health.

CDR3 coding DNA: TGTGCCAGCGTTGGTCAGAGCTCCTACGAGCAGTACTTC. Translation gives CASVGQSSYEQYF. This chain links TRBV5-8 with TRBJ2-7, with unresolved D. Germline V gene lookup returns CDR1 SGHTS and CDR2 YDEGEE. The CDR3 sequence is 13 residues long. With 7 bases removed from V and 0 bases from J, the gap between germline ends came to 11 bases. Complete variable domain (other parts from reference TRBV5-8 and TRBJ2-7): EAGVTQSPTHLIKTRGQQATLRCSPISGHTSVYWYQQALGLGLQFLLWYDEGEERNRGNFPPRFSGRQFPNYSSELNVNALELEDSALYLCASVGQSSYEQYFGPGTRLTVT.

This chain uses TRBV15 with TRBJ2-2; the match to TRBD1 covers 8 bases. Trimming removed 1 base from V and 6 bases from J; junction bases left unmatched: 13. Germline V gene data show CDR1 as LNHNV and CDR2 as YYDKDF (reference sequence). The CDR3 runs to 18 residues. The CDR3, as DNA: TGTGCCACCAGCAGAGGAAAGGCCAGGGGGCTTTTGGCCGGGGAGCTGTTTTTT. Its translation is CATSRGKARGLLAGELFF.

The chain combines TRBV5-1 with TRBJ1-1; the D gene is possibly TRBD1 (6 bases). Per the germline V gene, CDR1 is SGHRS and CDR2 is YFSETQ. The V end was cut by 0 bases, the J end by 7 bases, with 7 bases between. The CDR3 has 12 residues. The CDR3 coding sequence is TGCGCCAGCAGCTTGGAAGGGGGTGAAGCTTTCTTT. This translates into CASSLEGGEAFF.

This rearrangement joins TRBV28 to TRBJ2-6; 8 bases fit TRBD1. CDR3 length: 17 amino acids. The germline V gene has CDR1 MDHEN and CDR2 SYDVKM. V dropped 6 bases and J dropped 0; count of bases not matched to a gene: 7. Here the CDR3 reads CASSRPGQASGANVLTF. In DNA form, the CDR3 reads TGTGCCAGCAGCCGACCGGGACAGGCCTCTGGGGCCAACGTCCTGACTTTC.

This chain joins TRBV2 and TRBJ2-7, with 9 bases identical to TRBD1. Germline CDR1 SNHLY, CDR2 FYNNEI. This CDR3 comprises 16 residues. J gave up 5 bases and V 9 bases, and 17 bases lay outside the gene matches. The DNA for the CDR3 is TGTGCCAGTCGGGTCGGGACAGGGAGGTTTTATAACGAGCAGTACTTC. As protein: CASRVGTGRFYNEQYF.

The V call is TRBV7-9, the J call TRBJ2-5, with D perhaps assigned TRBD1 or TRBD2 (6 bases each). The CDR3 has 15 residues. V was shortened by 3 bases and J by 4 bases, with 15 bases between the two germline ends. The germline V gene has CDR1 SEHNR and CDR2 FQNEAQ (reference sequence). DNA of the CDR3: TGTGCCAGCAGCTTGGGGGGCTACAGCTCAGAGACCCAGTACTTC. Protein: CASSLGGYSSETQYF.

The chain links TRBV4-2 to TRBJ1-1; D might be TRBD1 (6 bases). CDR1 LGHNA and CDR2 YNFKEQ come from the germline V gene. The CDR3 is made up of 18 amino acids. Trimming removed 0 bases at V and 1 base at J, with 18 bases between. The CDR3 is CASSQDFTRGPKNTEAFF. The CDR3 DNA reads as TGTGCCAGCAGCCAAGATTTCACCAGGGGTCCCAAGAACACTGAAGCTTTCTTT.

This chain links TRBV5-1 with TRBJ1-4, with TRBD1 matching 7 bases. This CDR3 has 14 residues. CDR1 and CDR2 (germline): SGHRS, YFSETQ. V was pared by 5 bases and J by 4 bases, with 5 bases of the junction left unmatched. The CDR3 is CASSHGQVNEKLFF. CDR3 nucleotide sequence: TGCGCCAGCAGTCATGGACAGGTTAATGAAAAACTGTTTTTT.

This chain links TRBV5-1 with TRBJ1-4, with D uncertain. This CDR3 has 13 residues. The germline V gene encodes CDR1 SGHRS and CDR2 YFSETQ. Trimming took 4 bases from V and 8 from J, leaving 12 bases between them. CDR3 sequence: CASSPLMGEKLFF. In DNA form, the CDR3 reads TGCGCCAGCAGCCCCCTCATGGGGGAAAAACTGTTTTTT.